This T cell receptor beta chain was retrieved from a study of T cells in Graves' hyperthyroidism and ophthalmopathy (dated by TCRdb to between 2017 and 2020). Regarding the complete study: Peripheral blood was sampled at the time of initial diagnosis, prior to any treatment. After sampling, hyperthyroidism patients received methimazole starting at 30 mg daily, and ophthalmopathy patients received high-dose intravenous methylprednisolone. To identify distinguishing TCR V-J signatures, a discovery cohort of 95 to 100 patients was used, comprising 40 to 45 with Graves' ophthalmopathy and some 60 with stable Graves' hyperthyroidism. TCR Vbeta CDR3 sequencing of some 140 peripheral blood samples (more than 40 ophthalmopathy, 75 to 85 hyperthyroidism and around 17 progressor patients) is reported in the paper. Whether ophthalmopathy could be predicted prospectively was tested in an independent validation cohort made up of roughly 20 hyperthyroidism patients plus 17 patients who later progressed to ophthalmopathy. The 100 discovery patients were randomly split 7:3 into training and test sets. Thyroid tissue and blood T-cell repertoires from six Graves' hyperthyroidism patients were also compared in the study.

TCR beta CDR3 regions were amplified from RNA transcripts. For the first round of RT-PCR on the TCR CDR3, the HTBI primer set was used together with the Qiagen OneStep RT-PCR kit. A second multiplex PCR round built the libraries, followed by size selection and purification. Sequencing of the libraries was done on an Illumina HiSeq2000 using paired-end 100 bp reads. The authors processed their data as follows. SOAPnuke was used to process the raw data, removing reads that contained adapters or uncalled bases, had a mean Phred below 15, or lacked an exact match to the constant primer or identifier. COPE v1.2.5 was used to merge high-quality paired reads, and clonotypes were defined as unique nucleotide sequences. MiTCR v1.1 was used to align the clonotypes against IMGT TRBV, TRBD and TRBJ reference segments. Only V-J combinations with frequency above 0.0001, covering about 99% of repertoires, were analysed. A TCS score was defined as the ratio of F50 (clonal expansion) to E x V (chaos), with BLOSUM62-based TCRdist applied between CDR3 peptides within each V-J. Welch's t-statistics and random forest reduced fewer than 600 V-J features to fewer than 15, which were used in a naive Bayes classifier (R e1071). TCRdb reprocessed the public reads (quality trimming at Q25 with fastp, clone calling with MiXCR) and kept in-frame beta chains. Every CDR3 protein is listed once, alongside the most common genes and DNA of its rows. TCRdb, rather than the study authors, made the V and J calls. Present in this sample are about 530,000 distinct CDR3 sequences, over 15% of which were seen just once. The ten largest clonotypes hold approximately 15% of the sample.

This clonotype was counted a few times. Its recognized antigen is unknown. Within one base of it there is no much larger clone, and no base qualities were kept. In the ophthalmopathy patients, disease was moderately to severely active, with a Clinical Activity Score of 3 or more, a NOSPECS grade of 4 or more, and a duration of less than 3 months. Exclusion was applied to patients with uncontrolled infections, other autoimmune diseases, pregnancy or lactation. Diagnoses were established on the basis of clinical symptoms, serum thyroxine and TRAb, thyroid ultrasound, and orbital computed tomography. PBMCs were isolated from 10 ml of fresh peripheral blood by Ficoll-Paque density gradient centrifugation. Trizol reagent was used to extract total RNA, and RNA quality was then checked on an Agilent 2100 Bioanalyzer. From the cysteine through the phenylalanine, the CDR3 covers 17 amino acids. Solely the CDR3 DNA is kept, with 51 bases framed from the first base. The germline V gene (reference sequence) supplies CDR1 DFQATT and CDR2 SNEGSKA. V trim: 6 bases; J trim: 1 base; unmatched bases: 13.

Beyond this particular receptor, the publication reports: No statistical method was used to set the sample size in advance, and investigators knew the group allocation. Most expanded thyroid clonotypes (frequency above 0.001) were also detected in blood, suggesting blood repertoires may reflect thyroid immune responses. A model built on a 13 V-J signature distinguished ophthalmopathy from stable hyperthyroidism, reaching about 89% sensitivity and around 81% specificity in cross-validation and 80%/75% in testing. In validation, the model predicted progression to ophthalmopathy with approximately 71% sensitivity and approximately 78% specificity, a median of 6.5 months before onset.

The source is a woman in her late teens or twenties with Graves' ophthalmopathy. The specimen sequenced was blood. The V and J genes are TRBV20-1 and TRBJ2-1; TRBD1 aligns with 9 central bases. Here is the DNA: TGCAGTGCGAGTGACACTAAGACAGGGGGGTCCTACAATGAGCAGTTCTTC. This codes for CSASDTKTGGSYNEQFF.